This T cell receptor beta chain was retrieved from a study of blood T cell repertoires in COVID-19. Study-wide context: Researchers got acute and convalescent COVID-19 samples from the United States, Italy and Spain. PBMCs, B-cell-depleted T cells, or T cells were the source of the cDNA or gDNA that made up the material.

CDR3 length: 17 amino acids. V lost 5 bases to trimming and J lost 7 bases; unmatched junction nucleotides: 11. Per germline, CDR1 SNHLY and CDR2 FYNNEI. In the authors' workflow: Amplified reference gene primers provided the basis for estimating nucleated cell counts. The method was immunoSEQ multiplex PCR; TCRdb's version includes in-frame clones alone and lacks a portion of them. The V and J calls and clone size are taken from that table; D and trimming were inferred from the DNA. The table records approximately 100,000 clones, around four fifths of them present only once. This TCR derives from a man in his 60s with acute or convalescent COVID-19. The chain joins TRBV2 to TRBJ2-2; 12 bases line up with TRBD2. The material sequenced was peripheral blood. As DNA, the CDR3 is TGTGCCAGCAGTCCCCACCGGACTAGCGGGATTATCGGGGAGCTGTTTTTT. It codes for CASSPHRTSGIIGELFF.